These T cell receptor beta chains were read from a single sample in a study of T cell repertoires in cytomegalovirus infection. TCRdb called the reads again in MiXCR, with one record for every CDR3 protein. Here the sample spans about 830,000 distinct CDR3 sequences, about 30% being singletons. No antigens are known for them. The starting material was cultured CD8+ T cells from PBMCs, obtained from culture after CMV antigen stimulation. The receptors come from a human donor in good health (CMV status not recorded). Some clones in this sample may be carry-over from other donors' samples. CDR3s include the opening cysteine and the closing phenylalanine or tryptophan. Not all rows give a size; the values are once, few, many and, for expanded clones, a class.

V gene	J gene	clone size	CDR3 protein
TRBV7-6	TRBJ2-2	many	CASSQRTGNTGELFF
TRBV28	TRBJ1-1	few	CASSSFQGVGMNTEAFF
TRBV19	TRBJ1-1	NA	CASSIEGQGMNTEAFF
TRBV11-2	TRBJ2-5	few	CASSLSSGGGETQYF
TRBV20-1	TRBJ1-1	NA	CSARDLREGMNTEAFF
TRBV7-9	TRBJ2-5	many	CASMKSGTHQETQYF
TRBV6-1	TRBJ2-7	NA	CASSEVGQYYEQYF
TRBV7-9	TRBJ1-2	NA	CASSSRLDGYTF
TRBV7-8	TRBJ1-1	many	CASSSSFAEAFF
TRBV7-9	TRBJ1-3	NA	CASSSGTGGGNTIYF
TRBV10-2	TRBJ1-2	NA	CASSESRVSYGYTF
TRBV2	TRBJ2-7	NA	CASTNIELSYEQYF
TRBV29-1	TRBJ1-2	NA	CSVPEGTEGGYTF
TRBV7-6	TRBJ2-7	NA	CASSSGTVAYEQYF
TRBV13	TRBJ2-3	NA	CASSAGTGQAPDTQYF
TRBV19	TRBJ2-1	NA	CASSPSADNEQFF
TRBV7-9	TRBJ1-5	NA	CASSSESKGGQPQHF
TRBV6-2/TRBV6-3	TRBJ1-5	few	CASSYGFDDASRGGYQPQHF
TRBV7-6	TRBJ2-1	few	CASSPNPTVYNEQFF
TRBV6-2/TRBV6-3	TRBJ1-5	NA	CASSYVDRSNQPQHF
TRBV11-2	TRBJ2-5	many	CASSLGDRRYQETQYF
TRBV19	TRBJ2-2	NA	CASSFRQGGPTGELFF
TRBV7-6	TRBJ2-3	many	CASSPDTNSDTQYF
TRBV7-2	TRBJ2-7	few	CASSLLAGGTAYEQYF
TRBV28	TRBJ2-2	few	CASSFMARGTGELFF
TRBV7-6	TRBJ2-7	NA	CASSRPTGTGFSYEQYF
TRBV12-3/TRBV12-4	TRBJ2-1	many	CASRISDRYNEQFF
TRBV4-1	TRBJ1-1	few	CASSQDATGGTEAFF
TRBV27	TRBJ2-1	NA	CASTWRYEQFF
TRBV20-1	TRBJ2-5	NA	CSASRLANQETQYF
TRBV12-5	TRBJ1-1	NA	CASGLVPQQNTEAFF
TRBV4-1	TRBJ2-5	NA	CASSEGSGKETQYF
TRBV12-3/TRBV12-4	TRBJ2-1	NA	CASRSGQGPRNEQFF
TRBV7-6	TRBJ2-1	few	CASSGGGGGAKNEQFF
TRBV12-3/TRBV12-4	TRBJ2-2	NA	CASSFFRADTGELFF
TRBV6-5	TRBJ1-1	NA	CASSRDSLVEAFF
TRBV4-1	TRBJ1-2	few	CASSQLGGDGYTF
TRBV12-3/TRBV12-4	TRBJ2-1	few	CASRFSYNEQFF
TRBV27	TRBJ2-3	NA	CASKYAGGRIRDTQYF
TRBV14	TRBJ2-7	NA	CASSQVRNEQYF
TRBV29-1	TRBJ1-4	NA	CSSKERTGRDEKLFF
TRBV7-2	TRBJ1-2	many	CASSLRVQGTDGYTF
TRBV6-5	TRBJ2-2	NA	CASSYKGYGELFF
TRBV6-5	TRBJ1-5	NA	CASRDDRGPNQPQHF
TRBV7-2	TRBJ2-3	many	CASSPKDTQYF
TRBV12-3/TRBV12-4	TRBJ1-2	NA	CASSFDRGIIYGYTF
TRBV6-1	TRBJ1-1	few	CASRSRTAPETFF
TRBV12-5	TRBJ2-1	NA	CASGLGLTEQFF
TRBV12-3/TRBV12-4	TRBJ2-1	once	CASSLAGGGGNEQFF
TRBV4-1	TRBJ1-5	few	CASSQDSGTYQPQHF
TRBV7-6	TRBJ2-1	few	CASSYLAQGNEQFF
TRBV12-3/TRBV12-4	TRBJ1-2	NA	CASSFDWAGVYTF
TRBV10-3	TRBJ1-3	NA	CAISESGQSSGNTIYF